This TCR beta chain was recorded in a study of shared clonotypes between healthy human individuals. Findings of the study overall: Clonotype sharing among donors was expected to depend on sequencing depth. Few donors limited the genetic and exposure-history diversity represented.

Note on this clone: What it recognizes is unknown.

For every subset, genomic DNA was evenly distributed across several immunoSEQ plates. Assay used: immunoSEQ multiplex PCR; TCRdb lists only in-frame clones, some missing. The sample yields approximately 440,000 clones, 77% seen once. Per germline, CDR1 SGHRS and CDR2 YFSETQ. Trimming removed 4 bases from V and 0 bases from J, with 13 bases in between. The CDR3 has 16 amino acids. What was sequenced was PBMCs. The chain uses TRBV5-1 and TRBJ1-4; D gene uncertain. This TCR was recovered from a middle-aged woman in good health. Some clones in this sample may be carry-over from other donors' samples. This CDR3 reads CASSPTRAATNEKLFF. In DNA form, the CDR3 reads TGCGCCAGCAGCCCTACCCGCGCCGCAACTAATGAAAAACTGTTTTTT.